The T cell receptor (beta chain) under discussion was sequenced for a study of T cells in Graves' hyperthyroidism and ophthalmopathy. The study's findings and limits: The model anticipated ophthalmopathy a median approximately six months pre-onset.

The source material, RNA transcripts, was used to amplify TCR beta CDR3 regions. HTBI primers drove first-round RT-PCR of the TCR CDR3. TCRdb ran MiXCR on the multiplex PCR reads and lists one entry per CDR3 protein. Of 300,000 to 400,000 distinct CDR3 sequences in the sample, around a fifth are singletons; the top ten hold less than 65%. With regard to this clonotype: What it binds is not known. A read error may produce the germline difference seen at one junction end.

The specimen sequenced was blood. The clonotype comes from a woman between 50 and 59 years old with Graves' hyperthyroidism.

The CDR3 loop reads CAGSREGGREQFF. CDR3 nucleotide sequence: TGTGCCGGCTCCCGCGAGGGGGGTCGTGAGCAGTTCTTC. The chain uses TRBV18 and TRBJ2-1; either TRBD1 or TRBD2 may fit D (6 bases each). Germline V gene sequence: CDR1 KGHSH, CDR2 LQKENI. This CDR3 contains 13 residues.